This TCR beta chain was profiled in a study of spatial heterogeneity in lung cancer. The CDR3 is 12 residues long. Germline V gives CDR1 SQVTM, CDR2 ANQGSEA. The trim removed 7 bases at V and 5 bases at J, leaving 2 bases unmatched. Time point here: sample taken at primary tumor resection. Whole RNA was taken from tumor, nontumor lung or frozen PBMC; it was then sequenced unsorted. TCRdb redid the calling of the 5' RACE reads with MiXCR, one entry per CDR3 protein. The sample consists of roughly 100,000 distinct CDR3 sequences, roughly 10% of them appearing once. This clonotype has more than one count but fewer than ten.

The sequenced sample was PBMCs, obtained at surgery. V gene TRBV29-1 combines with J gene TRBJ1-4; 9 bases fit TRBD1. This receptor was identified in a male donor with early-stage non-small cell lung cancer. CDR3 coding DNA: TGCAGCGCCGGGACAGGGAATGAAAAACTGTTTTTT. Amino acids: CSAGTGNEKLFF.